This T cell receptor (beta chain) was sequenced during a study of cytomegalovirus exposure and HLA in healthy donors. Broader study findings: Later on, analysis showed that most CMV-associated TCR beta chains appeared to be HLA-restricted.

The study ran its PCR with 60 Vbeta and 13 Jbeta primers. The method was immunoSEQ multiplex PCR; TCRdb's version includes in-frame clones alone and lacks a portion of them. Among about 110,000 clones, over 70% were seen once, and the ten largest hold approximately 2.8%. This clone was detected only a few times. What it binds is unknown. The CDR3 has 18 residues. CDR1 is SEHNR and CDR2 is FQNEAQ in the germline V gene (reference sequence). J lost 12 bases, V lost 7 bases, and 23 bases had no gene match. Donors in the study were healthy people who gave bone marrow. The source is a male donor in good health and CMV-seropositive. The chain carries TRBV7-9 and TRBJ2-6; 8 bases line up with TRBD1. Sample: PBMCs. The DNA of the CDR3 is TGTGCCAGCATCCCAGGACAGGGCAAAAGCATAGGTCAAACCGTCCTGACTTTC. This translates into CASIPGQGKSIGQTVLTF.